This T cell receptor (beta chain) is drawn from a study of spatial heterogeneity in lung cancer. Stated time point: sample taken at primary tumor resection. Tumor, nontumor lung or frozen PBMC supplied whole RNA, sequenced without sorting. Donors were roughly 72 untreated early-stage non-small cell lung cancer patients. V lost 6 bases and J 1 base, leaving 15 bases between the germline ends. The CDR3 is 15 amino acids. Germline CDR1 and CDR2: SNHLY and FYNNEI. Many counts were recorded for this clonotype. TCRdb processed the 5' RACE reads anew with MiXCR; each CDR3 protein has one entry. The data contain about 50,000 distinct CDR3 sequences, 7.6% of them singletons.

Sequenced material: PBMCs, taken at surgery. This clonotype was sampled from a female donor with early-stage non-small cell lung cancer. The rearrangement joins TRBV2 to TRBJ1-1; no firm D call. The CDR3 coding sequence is TGTGCCAGCAGGCCCCAGTCGGGTTGGAACACTGAAGCTTTCTTT. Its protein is CASRPQSGWNTEAFF. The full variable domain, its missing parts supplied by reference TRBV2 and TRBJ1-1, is EPEVTQTPSHQVTQMGQEVILRCVPISNHLYFYWYRQILGQKVEFLVSFYNNEISEKSEIFDDQFSVERPDGSNFTLKIRSTKLEDSAMYFCASRPQSGWNTEAFFGQGTRLTVV.